The rows below give T cell receptor beta chains drawn from one sample of a study of T cell repertoires in cytomegalovirus infection. No antigen has been identified for these receptors. Using its own MiXCR run on the reads, TCRdb lists one record per CDR3 protein. The profile shows about 830,000 distinct CDR3 sequences, 30% to 35% of them singletons. Here the sequenced sample was cultured CD8+ T cells from PBMCs, taken from culture after CMV antigen stimulation. The receptors come from a human donor in good health (CMV status not recorded). Some clones in this sample may be carry-over from other donors' samples. Each CDR3 is given with its conserved first and last residue. D genes are given only for firm matches. Size is omitted from some rows. Given values are once, few, many or a class for expanded clones.

J gene: TRBJ1-1; D gene: NA; V gene: TRBV7-9; clone size: few; CDR3 DNA: TGTGCCAGCAGCTTAAAATCGGCAGCGAACACTGAAGCTTTCTTT; CDR3 protein: CASSLKSAANTEAFF
J gene: TRBJ1-1; D gene: TRBD1; V gene: TRBV4-1; clone size: NA; CDR3 DNA: TGCGCCAGCAGCGGGGGACAGACCTATGAAGCTTTCTTT; CDR3 protein: CASSGGQTYEAFF
J gene: TRBJ1-1; D gene: NA; V gene: TRBV10-3; clone size: once; CDR3 DNA: TGTGCCATCAGTGCGGGAACAGGGACGAACACTGAAGCTTTCTTT; CDR3 protein: CAISAGTGTNTEAFF
J gene: TRBJ1-2; D gene: NA; V gene: TRBV12-5; clone size: few; CDR3 DNA: TGTGCTAGTGGTCCCGGGAGATATGGCTACACCTTC; CDR3 protein: CASGPGRYGYTF
J gene: TRBJ1-2; D gene: TRBD1; V gene: TRBV7-6; clone size: NA; CDR3 DNA: TGTGCCAGCAGCAACTTGGGACAGGGACAAAACTATGGCTACACCTTC; CDR3 protein: CASSNLGQGQNYGYTF
J gene: TRBJ2-1; D gene: NA; V gene: TRBV2; clone size: NA; CDR3 DNA: TGTGCCACTCTGACTGGGAACGGTGAGCAGTTCTTC; CDR3 protein: CATLTGNGEQFF
J gene: TRBJ1-4; D gene: NA; V gene: TRBV7-8; clone size: many; CDR3 DNA: TGTGCCAGCAGCTTAGACAGCCCTGGGACTAATGAAAAACTGTTTTTT; CDR3 protein: CASSLDSPGTNEKLFF
J gene: TRBJ1-2; D gene: NA; V gene: TRBV7-8; clone size: many; CDR3 DNA: TGTGCCAGCAGCTTGGAGGGACATGTTAACTATGGCTACACCTTC; CDR3 protein: CASSLEGHVNYGYTF
J gene: TRBJ2-3; D gene: NA; V gene: TRBV7-3; clone size: NA; CDR3 DNA: TGTGCCAGCAGCCCCGGGCCCCCCGGAGATACGCAGTATTTT; CDR3 protein: CASSPGPPGDTQYF
J gene: TRBJ2-5; D gene: NA; V gene: TRBV25-1; clone size: few; CDR3 DNA: TGTGCCAGCAGTGAATATCGCCGAGGGCCCCAAGAGACCCAGTACTTC; CDR3 protein: CASSEYRRGPQETQYF
J gene: TRBJ2-2; D gene: NA; V gene: TRBV4-1; clone size: NA; CDR3 DNA: TGCGCCAGCAGCCCCGAGCGAAGTGACGCCGGGGAGCTGTTTTTT; CDR3 protein: CASSPERSDAGELFF
J gene: TRBJ1-2; D gene: TRBD1; V gene: TRBV4-3; clone size: NA; CDR3 DNA: TGCGCCAGCAGCCAAGATCCCAGGGGGGAGAGCTATGGCTACACCTTC; CDR3 protein: CASSQDPRGESYGYTF
J gene: TRBJ2-2; D gene: NA; V gene: TRBV7-2; clone size: many; CDR3 DNA: TGTGCCAGCAGCTTCAGGGAGCGGACCACCGGGGAGCTGTTTTTT; CDR3 protein: CASSFRERTTGELFF
J gene: TRBJ1-1; D gene: NA; V gene: TRBV4-3; clone size: few; CDR3 DNA: TGCGCCAGCAGCCAAGAAAGGGTCCTCGTCACTGAAGCTTTCTTT; CDR3 protein: CASSQERVLVTEAFF
J gene: TRBJ2-2; D gene: NA; V gene: TRBV5-8; clone size: NA; CDR3 DNA: TGTGCCAGCAGCTTGCTCGGGGGCCTGAACACCGGGGAGCTGTTTTTT; CDR3 protein: CASSLLGGLNTGELFF
J gene: TRBJ2-5; D gene: TRBD2; V gene: TRBV10-3; clone size: NA; CDR3 DNA: TGTGCCATCAGACAAACTAGCGGGGGGGATGCGGAGACCCAGTACTTC; CDR3 protein: CAIRQTSGGDAETQYF
J gene: TRBJ2-1; D gene: NA; V gene: TRBV7-8; clone size: many; CDR3 DNA: TGTGCCAGCAGCCGTCGGTCCGGGACACCTTCAGGCAATGAGCAGTTCTTC; CDR3 protein: CASSRRSGTPSGNEQFF
J gene: TRBJ2-3; D gene: TRBD1; V gene: TRBV5-4; clone size: few; CDR3 DNA: TGTGCCAGCAGCTTTGACAGGGGACCTCACCCAGATACGCAGTATTTT; CDR3 protein: CASSFDRGPHPDTQYF
J gene: TRBJ1-2; D gene: TRBD1; V gene: TRBV5-6; clone size: NA; CDR3 DNA: TGTGCCAGCAGCCAAGTGGGACAGTATTTTAACTATGGCTACACCTTC; CDR3 protein: CASSQVGQYFNYGYTF
J gene: TRBJ2-6; D gene: NA; V gene: TRBV12-3/TRBV12-4; clone size: few; CDR3 DNA: TGTGCCAGCAGTTTCTCCGGGGGAGCTGGGGCCAACGTCCTGACTTTC; CDR3 protein: CASSFSGGAGANVLTF
J gene: TRBJ1-5; D gene: TRBD1; V gene: TRBV28; clone size: NA; CDR3 DNA: TGTGCCAGCAGTTCTGACAGGGGGCGCGATTATCAGCCCCAGCATTTT; CDR3 protein: CASSSDRGRDYQPQHF
J gene: TRBJ2-1; D gene: TRBD2; V gene: TRBV24-1; clone size: NA; CDR3 DNA: TGTGCCACCAGTGATTGGGGGGGAAATGAGCAGTTCTTC; CDR3 protein: CATSDWGGNEQFF
J gene: TRBJ1-2; D gene: TRBD1; V gene: TRBV4-1; clone size: NA; CDR3 DNA: TGCGCCAACAGCCTCGGAGGGGACAGGGAGTATGGCTACACCTTC; CDR3 protein: CANSLGGDREYGYTF
J gene: TRBJ1-2; D gene: TRBD1; V gene: TRBV7-6; clone size: NA; CDR3 DNA: TGTGCCAGCAGCTTAGAGGCAGGGGGCGATTATGGCTACACCTTC; CDR3 protein: CASSLEAGGDYGYTF
J gene: TRBJ1-1; D gene: TRBD1; V gene: TRBV24-1; clone size: NA; CDR3 DNA: TGTGCCACCAGTGATTTGCCCGGGACAGGGCTTTCTGAAGCTTTCTTT; CDR3 protein: CATSDLPGTGLSEAFF
J gene: TRBJ2-5; D gene: TRBD2; V gene: TRBV12-3/TRBV12-4; clone size: many; CDR3 DNA: TGTGCCAGCAGCTTCCTAGCGGGGGAGGGAGAGACCCAGTACTTC; CDR3 protein: CASSFLAGEGETQYF
J gene: TRBJ2-1; D gene: NA; V gene: TRBV20-1; clone size: NA; CDR3 DNA: TGCAGTGCTAGATCTAAGGAGGCCAGTCTCTACAATGAGCAGTTCTTC; CDR3 protein: CSARSKEASLYNEQFF
J gene: TRBJ2-3; D gene: NA; V gene: TRBV20-1; clone size: NA; CDR3 DNA: TGCAGTGCTAGAGATTTAAGCACAGATACGCAGTATTTT; CDR3 protein: CSARDLSTDTQYF
J gene: TRBJ2-7; D gene: NA; V gene: TRBV13; clone size: NA; CDR3 DNA: TGTGCCAGCAGCTTAGGGCGGAGGGGCGAGCAGTACTTC; CDR3 protein: CASSLGRRGEQYF
J gene: TRBJ2-2; D gene: TRBD2; V gene: TRBV7-8; clone size: few; CDR3 DNA: TGTGCCAGCAGCTTAGATCTCTGGCTAGCGGGGGGGAACACCGGGGAGCTGTTTTTT; CDR3 protein: CASSLDLWLAGGNTGELFF
J gene: TRBJ2-5; D gene: TRBD1; V gene: TRBV6-2/TRBV6-3; clone size: NA; CDR3 DNA: TGTGCCAGCAGTCCCACTTACAGGGGAGAGACCCAGTACTTC; CDR3 protein: CASSPTYRGETQYF
J gene: TRBJ1-1; D gene: NA; V gene: TRBV7-6; clone size: many; CDR3 DNA: TGTGCCAGCAGCTTCGGGGGCGAGGGCACTGAAGCTTTCTTT; CDR3 protein: CASSFGGEGTEAFF
J gene: TRBJ2-6; D gene: NA; V gene: TRBV4-1; clone size: NA; CDR3 DNA: TGTGCCAGCTCACAGGGAATTGGGGCCAACGTCCTGACTTTC; CDR3 protein: CASSQGIGANVLTF
J gene: TRBJ1-2; D gene: TRBD1; V gene: TRBV29-1; clone size: once; CDR3 DNA: TGCAGCGTGGCGGGACAGGGGTTTGGCTACACCTTC; CDR3 protein: CSVAGQGFGYTF
J gene: TRBJ2-3; D gene: NA; V gene: TRBV7-2; clone size: few; CDR3 DNA: TGTGCCAGCAGCGATTTTCCGGGTGGGGGAAGGACAGATACGCAGTATTTT; CDR3 protein: CASSDFPGGGRTDTQYF
J gene: TRBJ2-1; D gene: NA; V gene: TRBV15; clone size: NA; CDR3 DNA: TGTGCCACCAGCAGAGTGGACGGACAGCTTGACTCCTACAATGAGCAGTTCTTC; CDR3 protein: CATSRVDGQLDSYNEQFF
J gene: TRBJ2-1; D gene: NA; V gene: TRBV11-2; clone size: NA; CDR3 DNA: TGTGCCAGCAGCTTAGAGCGGGGCAGGGGGATGGTAATGTTCTTC; CDR3 protein: CASSLERGRGMVMFF
J gene: TRBJ2-7; D gene: NA; V gene: TRBV27; clone size: NA; CDR3 DNA: TGTGCCAGCAGGATACGGGGACCAAACTACGAGCAGTACTTC; CDR3 protein: CASRIRGPNYEQYF
J gene: TRBJ2-7; D gene: NA; V gene: TRBV7-9; clone size: NA; CDR3 DNA: TGTGCCAGCAGCCCAAAGGTCAGTTTATCCTACGAGCAGTACTTC; CDR3 protein: CASSPKVSLSYEQYF
J gene: TRBJ1-4; D gene: TRBD1; V gene: TRBV7-9; clone size: few; CDR3 DNA: TGTGCCAGCAGCTCCCTCAGGGGGCGCGATGAAAAACTGTTTTTT; CDR3 protein: CASSSLRGRDEKLFF
J gene: TRBJ2-7; D gene: TRBD2; V gene: TRBV12-3/TRBV12-4; clone size: NA; CDR3 DNA: TGTGCCAGCAGTTTCCTAGCGGGGGCCTACGAGCAGTACTTC; CDR3 protein: CASSFLAGAYEQYF
J gene: TRBJ1-2; D gene: NA; V gene: TRBV4-1; clone size: NA; CDR3 DNA: TGCGCCAGCAGCCAAGACCCTCTCGAAGGCCATGGCTACACCTTC; CDR3 protein: CASSQDPLEGHGYTF
J gene: TRBJ2-3; D gene: NA; V gene: TRBV27; clone size: NA; CDR3 DNA: TGTGCCAGCAGTTTAGGGCTCTTAGGTAATACGCAGTATTTT; CDR3 protein: CASSLGLLGNTQYF
J gene: TRBJ2-2; D gene: TRBD2; V gene: TRBV4-2; clone size: NA; CDR3 DNA: TGTGCCAGCAGCCAAGGGACTAGCACCGGGGAGCTGTTTTTT; CDR3 protein: CASSQGTSTGELFF
J gene: TRBJ2-3; D gene: NA; V gene: TRBV12-3/TRBV12-4; clone size: NA; CDR3 DNA: TGTGCCAGCAGTTTAGTCGGGGGTTCAGATACGCAGTATTTT; CDR3 protein: CASSLVGGSDTQYF
J gene: TRBJ1-1; D gene: TRBD1; V gene: TRBV4-1; clone size: few; CDR3 DNA: TGCGCCAGCAGCCCCTGGGAGGGGGCGAACACTGAAGCTTTCTTT; CDR3 protein: CASSPWEGANTEAFF
J gene: TRBJ1-1; D gene: NA; V gene: TRBV4-2; clone size: NA; CDR3 DNA: TGTGCCAGCAGCTTCAACAGGGAGGGAGCTTTCTTT; CDR3 protein: CASSFNREGAFF
J gene: TRBJ2-5; D gene: NA; V gene: TRBV7-2; clone size: NA; CDR3 DNA: TGTACCAGCAGCTCCTCAGGGGCGGAAGAGACCCAGTACTTC; CDR3 protein: CTSSSSGAEETQYF
J gene: TRBJ1-2; D gene: TRBD1; V gene: TRBV27; clone size: NA; CDR3 DNA: TGTGCCAGCAGTTTAGCAGGGGGCGCCTATGGCTACACCTTC; CDR3 protein: CASSLAGGAYGYTF
J gene: TRBJ2-3; D gene: NA; V gene: TRBV29-1; clone size: NA; CDR3 DNA: TGCAGCGTTGATGGAGGGGACAGCTCCCTTACGCAGTATTTT; CDR3 protein: CSVDGGDSSLTQYF
J gene: TRBJ2-3; D gene: TRBD2; V gene: TRBV13; clone size: NA; CDR3 DNA: TGTGCCAGCAGCGTAGAAGGCGCGGGGGTACGCACAGATACGCAGTATTTT; CDR3 protein: CASSVEGAGVRTDTQYF
J gene: TRBJ1-5; D gene: NA; V gene: TRBV5-5; clone size: NA; CDR3 DNA: TGTGCCAGCAGCTTGGGGGACCGTAATCAGCCCCAGCATTTT; CDR3 protein: CASSLGDRNQPQHF
J gene: TRBJ1-5; D gene: NA; V gene: TRBV12-3/TRBV12-4; clone size: NA; CDR3 DNA: TGTGTCAGCACCGGAAAGGGACCGGGAGTACATTTT; CDR3 protein: CVSTGKGPGVHF